This T cell receptor (beta chain) was identified during a study of T cells in Graves' hyperthyroidism and ophthalmopathy. RNA transcripts yielded amplified TCR beta CDR3 regions. The TCR CDR3 was amplified in a first-round RT-PCR using the HTBI primer set. TCRdb reprocessed the multiplex PCR reads with MiXCR, giving one entry per CDR3 protein. This sample yields under 700,000 distinct CDR3 sequences, of which around 46% are seen a single time; 8.2% belongs to the top ten. Germline-derived CDR1 and CDR2 are SGHRS and YFSETQ. V was pared by 3 bases and J by 1 base, with 10 bases between. CDR3 length: 15 amino acids.

This TCR came from a woman aged 18-29 years with Graves' hyperthyroidism. The V and J genes are TRBV5-1 and TRBJ1-4, with D perhaps matching TRBD1 (5 bases). The sequencing sample was made of peripheral blood or thyroid tissue (not recorded which). CDR3 DNA sequence: TGCGCCAGCAGCTATTATGGGGGAACTAATGAAAAACTGTTTTTT. Protein sequence: CASSYYGGTNEKLFF.